The next 25 T cell receptor beta chains were all read from a single sample in a study of cytomegalovirus exposure and HLA in healthy donors. 13 Jbeta primers and 60 Vbeta primers were used for the PCR. The assay was immunoSEQ multiplex PCR, and TCRdb's table has in-frame clones only and misses some. The sample has 100,000 to 150,000 clones; more than 60% are singletons. The sequenced sample was PBMCs. These receptors were taken from a woman aged 40 to 50 in good health and CMV-seropositive.

This chain uses TRBV2 with TRBJ2-1; D unresolved. Trimming pared 3 bases from V and 9 bases from J, leaving 12 bases between. This CDR3 is built from 13 residues. Germline CDR1 and CDR2: SNHLY and FYNNEI. The CDR3: CASSDRMNGEQFF. CDR3 DNA: TGTGCCAGCAGTGACAGGATGAACGGTGAGCAGTTCTTC. The full variable domain, with the rest looked up from reference TRBV2 and TRBJ2-1, is EPEVTQTPSHQVTQMGQEVILRCVPISNHLYFYWYRQILGQKVEFLVSFYNNEISEKSEIFDDQFSVERPDGSNFTLKIRSTKLEDSAMYFCASSDRMNGEQFFGPGTRLTVL.

V and J are TRBV2 and TRBJ2-6; 8 bases fit TRBD1. V shed 11 bases, J shed 2 bases, and the junction held 8 bases outside the gene matches. The CDR3 has 15 residues. Germline V gives CDR1 SNHLY, CDR2 FYNNEI. In nucleotides, the CDR3 is TGTGCCGAAGGACAGGGCCCCGCTGGGGCCAACGTCCTGACTTTC. Encoded protein: CAEGQGPAGANVLTF.

This chain joins TRBV10-2 and TRBJ1-1; possible D gene TRBD1, 5 bases. CDR3 length: 13 residues. CDR1 WSHSY and CDR2 SAAADI come from the germline V gene. V was trimmed by 6 bases and J by 1 base, leaving 9 bases between them. The CDR3 protein is CASRKQENTEAFF. CDR3 in DNA: TGCGCCAGCAGGAAACAGGAGAACACTGAAGCTTTCTTT.

The rearrangement uses TRBV6-4 and TRBJ1-2; D remains ambiguous. The germline V gene encodes CDR1 MRHNA and CDR2 SNTAGT. CDR3 length: 16 amino acids. V gave up 5 bases and J gave up 7 bases, with 23 bases separating them. CDR3 in amino acids: CASSPIPGSFTGGYTF. CDR3 in DNA: TGTGCCAGCAGTCCAATACCGGGGTCCTTTACGGGTGGCTACACCTTC.

This sequence joins TRBV5-6 and TRBJ1-2; possibly TRBD1 for D (6 bases). The CDR3 length is 14 residues. Germline assignment: CDR1 SGHDT and CDR2 YYEEEE. V was cut by 2 bases and J by 0 bases, with 8 bases left in between. The CDR3 region has the DNA TGTGCCAGCAGCTTTCAGGGGACTAACTATGGCTACACCTTC. Its translation: CASSFQGTNYGYTF. The entire variable domain, with the rest obtained from reference TRBV5-6 and TRBJ1-2, is as follows: DAGVTQSPTHLIKTRGQQVTLRCSPKSGHDTVSWYQQALGQGPQFIFQYYEEEERQRGNFPDRFSGHQFPNYSSELNVNALLLGDSALYLCASSFQGTNYGYTFGSGTRLTVV.

This chain connects TRBV4-2 to TRBJ2-7; 7 positions match TRBD1. Germline-derived CDR1 and CDR2 are LGHNA and YNFKEQ. J gave up 2 bases and V 1 base, and 2 bases lay outside the gene matches. The length of the CDR3 is 14 residues. Written as DNA, the CDR3 is TGTGCCAGCAGCCAAGTCGGACAGGCCTACGAGCAGTACTTC. This codes for CASSQVGQAYEQYF.

The rearrangement uses TRBV7-7 and TRBJ2-3; a possible D gene is TRBD1 (5 bases). The CDR3 sequence is 16 residues long. From germline, CDR1 is SSHAT and CDR2 FNYEAQ (reference sequence). V was shortened by 2 bases and J by 6 bases, with 18 bases between the two germline ends. The CDR3 sequence: CASSLNLAGAGDTQYF. Written as DNA, the CDR3 is TGTGCCAGCAGCTTAAATTTGGCAGGAGCAGGGGATACGCAGTATTTT.

The V gene is TRBV7-2, the J gene TRBJ2-1; D ambiguous. The CDR3 consists of 12 residues. V was trimmed by 2 bases and J by 6 bases, leaving 5 bases between them. Germline V gene sequence: CDR1 SGHTA, CDR2 FQGNSA. In DNA, the CDR3 is TGTGCCAGCAGCTTATTCGGCAATGAGCAGTTCTTC. Its translation: CASSLFGNEQFF.

The V gene is TRBV5-1, the J gene TRBJ1-1; TRBD1 is a possible D gene (6 bases). The V and J ends lost 3 bases and 0 bases respectively, with 12 bases between them. The germline gives CDR1 SGHRS, CDR2 YFSETQ. The CDR3 has 15 residues. CDR3 nucleotide sequence: TGCGCCAGCAGCTCCTCGGGACATTTGAACACTGAAGCTTTCTTT. The encoded protein is CASSSSGHLNTEAFF.

This chain links TRBV5-1 with TRBJ1-1, with D possibly matching TRBD1 (6 bases). CDR1 is SGHRS and CDR2 is YFSETQ in the germline V gene. The CDR3 is 13 residues long. Deletions cut 4 bases from V and 1 base from J, with 8 bases between. The CDR3 loop is CASSRTENTEAFF. CDR3 sequence (DNA): TGCGCCAGCAGCCGGACAGAGAACACTGAAGCTTTCTTT.

The chain carries TRBV2 and TRBJ2-7; 8 nucleotides match TRBD2. There are 14 residues in the CDR3. Germline CDR1 SNHLY, CDR2 FYNNEI. V trimming: 6 bases; J trimming: 0 bases; junction bases outside the gene matches: 4. In DNA, the CDR3 is TGTGCCAGCAGGACTAGCGTCAGCTCCTACGAGCAGTACTTC. This sequence encodes CASRTSVSSYEQYF.

This clone was observed a handful of times. The V gene is TRBV6-6, the J gene TRBJ2-1, with a weak D call TRBD2 (5 bases). V was clipped by 4 bases and J by 8 bases, with 6 bases between them. The CDR3 spans 11 residues. Per germline, CDR1 MNHNY and CDR2 SVGAGI (reference sequence). The CDR3: CASSWRYEQFF. CDR3 coding DNA: TGTGCCAGCAGTTGGAGGTATGAGCAGTTCTTC.

This clone was seen just once. The genes are TRBV28 and TRBJ2-5, with 10 bases identical to TRBD1. V trimming: 5 bases; J trimming: 4 bases; junction bases outside the gene matches: 4. The CDR3 runs 14 residues. The germline CDR1 and CDR2 sequences are MDHEN and SYDVKM. As DNA, the CDR3 is TGTGCCAGCAGTCTGGACAGGGGGGCAGAGACCCAGTACTTC. It encodes CASSLDRGAETQYF. Combining the CDR3 with reference TRBV28 and TRBJ2-5 gives the whole variable domain DVKVTQSSRYLVKRTGEKVFLECVQDMDHENMFWYRQDPGLGLRLIYFSYDVKMKEKGDIPEGYSVSREKKERFSLILESASTNQTSMYLCASSLDRGAETQYFGPGTRLLVL.

V gene TRBV7-2 combines with J gene TRBJ1-4, with D possibly being TRBD1 (6 bases). The CDR3 sequence is 15 residues long. V was cut by 1 base and J by 0 bases, with 6 bases left in between. Per the germline V gene, CDR1 is SGHTA and CDR2 is FQGNSA. This CDR3 reads CASSLGTATNEKLFF. The CDR3, as DNA: TGTGCCAGCAGCTTAGGGACAGCAACTAATGAAAAACTGTTTTTT.

The chain links TRBV5-6 to TRBJ1-2, with D tentatively TRBD1 (6 bases). Trimming shortened V by 2 bases and J by 4 bases, and 15 bases separated the two germline ends. Per the germline V gene, CDR1 is SGHDT and CDR2 is YYEEEE. This CDR3 is built from 15 residues. The CDR3 spells CASSFPRGASYGYTF. The CDR3, as DNA: TGTGCCAGCAGCTTCCCCCGGGGGGCTTCCTATGGCTACACCTTC.

J is TRBJ2-5 and V is TRBV7-3; a possible D gene is TRBD2 (6 bases). Germline values: CDR1 SGHTA, CDR2 FQGTGA. The CDR3 has 13 amino acids. The V gene lost 4 bases and the J gene lost 4 bases, with 10 bases spanning the gap. CDR3 sequence: CASSSTRRETQYF. The CDR3 nucleotides read TGTGCCAGCAGCTCGACTAGACGAGAGACCCAGTACTTC. The entire variable domain, with the rest obtained from reference TRBV7-3 and TRBJ2-5, is as follows: GAGVSQTPSNKVTEKGKYVELRCDPISGHTALYWYRQSLGQGPEFLIYFQGTGAADDSGLPNDRFFAVRPEGSVSTLKIQRTERGDSAVYLCASSSTRRETQYFGPGTRLLVL.

The J gene is TRBJ2-4, the V gene TRBV6-1; 8 bases agree with TRBD1. This CDR3 is 17 amino acids long. The V segment lost 4 bases and the J segment 0 bases; nucleotides outside the gene matches: 8. The V gene's germline CDR1 is MNHNS and CDR2 SASEGT. The CDR3 sequence is CASSGKGQEIAKNIQYF. The CDR3, as DNA: TGTGCCAGCAGTGGGAAGGGACAGGAGATAGCCAAAAACATTCAGTACTTC.

The rearrangement links TRBV4-3 to TRBJ1-5; D unresolved. The germline V gene encodes CDR1 LGHNA and CDR2 YSLEER. The V and J ends lost 2 bases and 1 base respectively, with 6 bases between them. The CDR3 runs to 14 residues. The CDR3 coding sequence is TGCGCCAGCAGCCAATCTCAGAGCAATCAGCCCCAGCATTTT. It specifies CASSQSQSNQPQHF.

The rearrangement links TRBV28 to TRBJ1-2, with a weak D call TRBD1 (5 bases). The ends were cut back, 5 bases at V and 4 bases at J, with 23 bases in the middle. Germline CDR1 MDHEN, CDR2 SYDVKM. The CDR3 extends over 17 amino acids. Here the CDR3 DNA reads TGTGCCAGCAGTCCCCCGTTAGTCCCAGGGTATGGCTATGGCTACACCTTC. It translates to CASSPPLVPGYGYGYTF.

This clone is a singleton in its sample. The genes are TRBV28 and TRBJ2-3; TRBD2 matches at 15 bases. This CDR3 spans 18 amino acids. Germline loops: CDR1 MDHEN, CDR2 SYDVKM. Trimming at V came to 5 bases and at J to 1 base, leaving 7 bases not matched to a gene. The CDR3 DNA reads TGTGCCAGCAGTCCCGGGACTAGCGGGAGGCCTCGCACAGATACGCAGTATTTT. Protein product: CASSPGTSGRPRTDTQYF.

This chain uses TRBV5-1 with TRBJ1-1, with 10 positions matching TRBD1. V lost 4 bases, J lost 5 bases, and 8 bases stayed unmatched. CDR3 length equals 15 residues. Germline V gene data show CDR1 as SGHRS and CDR2 as YFSETQ. CDR3 nucleotide sequence: TGCGCCAGCAGCCAATGGACAGGGGGGGAAACTGAAGCTTTCTTT. Amino acids: CASSQWTGGETEAFF.

The chain has TRBV20-1 and TRBJ2-7; D is unclear. The V end was cut by 3 bases, the J end by 3 bases, with 3 bases between. Germline lookup yields CDR1 DFQATT and CDR2 SNEGSKA (reference sequence). CDR3 length equals 10 residues. The CDR3 is CSASHYEQYF. The CDR3 DNA follows: TGCAGTGCTAGCCACTACGAGCAGTACTTC.

J is TRBJ2-6 and V is TRBV19, with 10 bases matching TRBD1. Trimming at V came to 10 bases and at J to 4 bases, leaving 16 bases not matched to a gene. Germline V gene sequence: CDR1 LNHDA, CDR2 SQIVND (reference sequence). This CDR3 has 18 amino acids. The CDR3 DNA follows: TGTGCCACTCAACGTCCCGGGACAGGGGTTCGCGGGGCCAACGTCCTGACTTTC. This encodes CATQRPGTGVRGANVLTF.

The chain links TRBV6-6 to TRBJ2-3; TRBD2 might be the D (7 bases). Germline lookup yields CDR1 MNHNY and CDR2 SVGAGI (reference sequence). The CDR3 has 14 amino acids. V lost 5 bases, J lost 6 bases, and 15 bases lay in between. CDR3 protein: CASSGGGPGDTQYF. The CDR3 nucleotides read TGTGCCAGCAGTGGGGGGGGGCCCGGGGATACGCAGTATTTT.

This rearrangement joins TRBV12-5 to TRBJ2-5; D unresolved. V lost 1 base and J lost 1, with 4 bases in between. The CDR3 spans 13 residues. In germline, CDR1 is LGHNT, CDR2 FRNRAP. CDR3 region: CASGLGGQETQYF. CDR3 in DNA: TGTGCTAGTGGTTTGGGCGGCCAAGAGACCCAGTACTTC.